The rows below give T cell receptor beta chains drawn from one sample of a study of T cells in Graves' hyperthyroidism and ophthalmopathy. In TCRdb, the multiplex PCR reads were re-called with MiXCR into one record per CDR3 protein. The sample contains over 500,000 distinct CDR3 sequences, approximately 49% of which appear only once. Material for sequencing was peripheral blood or thyroid tissue (not recorded which). The receptor set was obtained from an adult woman with Graves' disease, either hyperthyroidism or ophthalmopathy (not recorded which). The CDR3 runs from the conserved cysteine through the conserved F or W. D genes are given only for firm matches. Clone size, where shown, is once, few, many, or a class for clones that have expanded.

j_call v_call d_call clone_size cdr3_aa cdr3_nt
TRBJ1-6 TRBV5-1 - - CASSLGSGLNSPLHF TGCGCCAGCAGCTTGGGTTCAGGCCTTAATTCACCCCTCCACTTT
TRBJ1-6 TRBV28 TRBD1 - CASSARGTGYSPLHF TGTGCCAGCAGTGCTCGGGGGACAGGGTATTCACCCCTCCACTTT
TRBJ1-1 TRBV6-5 - many CASSSGVGTEAFF TGTGCCAGCAGTTCCGGGGTAGGCACTGAAGCTTTCTTT
TRBJ1-4 TRBV12-3/TRBV12-4 TRBD1 few CASRERSGGKGKLFF TGTGCCAGCAGAGAGAGGTCAGGGGGGAAGGGAAAACTGTTTTTT
TRBJ1-5 TRBV2 - - CASSQGILSNQPQHF TGCGCCAGCAGCCAAGGAATACTTAGCAATCAGCCCCAGCATTTT
TRBJ1-2 TRBV7-2 - many CASSPGGGNYGYTF TGTGCCAGCAGCCCCGGCGGGGGGAACTATGGCTACACCTTC
TRBJ2-7 TRBV29-1 - few CSVEQGPEQYF TGCAGCGTTGAACAGGGGCCCGAGCAGTACTTC
TRBJ1-6 TRBV10-3 - - CASSESRPNSPLHF TGTGCCAGCAGTGAGTCGAGACCTAATTCACCCCTCCACTTT
TRBJ2-1 TRBV2 - few CASSEWLNNEQFF TGTGCCAGCAGTGAGTGGCTAAACAATGAGCAGTTCTTC
TRBJ1-1 TRBV15 - - CATSRDHRGRGTEAFF TGTGCCACCAGCAGAGATCACAGAGGGCGCGGCACTGAAGCTTTCTTT
TRBJ2-3 TRBV9 - many CASSVGGSTDTQYF TGTGCCAGCAGCGTAGGAGGGAGCACAGATACGCAGTATTTT
TRBJ2-7 TRBV7-9 TRBD2 - CASSFGLADQEQYF TGTGCCAGCAGCTTTGGACTAGCGGACCAAGAGCAGTACTTC
TRBJ1-5 TRBV24-1 - - CATSYYGKGRQPQHF TGTGCCACCAGTTACTATGGAAAGGGCAGGCAGCCCCAGCATTTT
TRBJ1-1 TRBV6-2/TRBV6-3 - many CASSPHWGRSTEAFF TGTGCCAGCAGCCCTCACTGGGGGCGGTCTACTGAAGCTTTCTTT
TRBJ1-2 TRBV29-1 TRBD1 few CSVDQGANGYTF TGCAGCGTTGATCAGGGGGCTAATGGCTACACCTTC
TRBJ2-2 TRBV7-9 - many CASSPIGWTGELFF TGTGCCAGCAGCCCGATCGGGTGGACCGGGGAGCTGTTTTTT
TRBJ1-5 TRBV6-1 TRBD1 many CASTRDRGGQPQHF TGTGCCAGCACCCGGGACAGGGGAGGACAGCCCCAGCATTTT
TRBJ1-2 TRBV7-9 - many CASSHRDYGYTF TGTGCCAGCAGCCACCGGGACTATGGCTACACCTTC
TRBJ1-1 TRBV7-9 - once CASSLASVFRAGTEAFF TGTGCCAGCAGCTTAGCTAGTGTGTTCAGAGCGGGTACTGAAGCTTTCTTT